One and the same sample provided the 4 T cell receptor beta chains below, sequenced in a study of CD8 T cells in ankylosing spondylitis. Via MiXCR, TCRdb re-called the 5' RACE reads, giving one row per CDR3 protein. This sample carries under 35,000 distinct CDR3 sequences, roughly 7.2% of them seen once, and the ten largest clones take 10%. The material sequenced was blood, either unsorted or a sorted T cell fraction (not recorded which). All receptors derive from a male donor with ankylosing spondylitis or in good health (not recorded which).

This clonotype was found many times. The junction and the germline gene differ at one end; a read error may be behind it. J is TRBJ2-3 and V is TRBV5-4; unclear D gene. This CDR3 contains 13 residues. CDR1 is SGHNT, CDR2 YYREEE, per germline (reference sequence). The DNA of the CDR3 is TGTGCCAGCAGCTTGGCGGGTATGGACGCCTCGAATTTT. Translated, it gives CASSLAGMDASNF.

Regarding this clonotype: The junction shows a germline mismatch at one end, possibly a read error. The chain joins TRBV5-1 to TRBJ2-1; D call uncertain. The germline gives CDR1 SGHRS, CDR2 YFSETQ. The CDR3 totals 15 residues. The CDR3 spells CASSLRLPDDNEQLF. CDR3 DNA: TGCGCCAGCAGCTTGAGGCTACCCGACGACAATGAGCAGTTATTC.

Many counts were recorded for this clonotype. The chain has TRBV5-1 and TRBJ1-2, with 8 bases aligning to TRBD1. CDR3 length: 15 amino acids. V lost 0 bases, J lost 6 bases, and 7 bases stayed unmatched. The germline CDR1 and CDR2 sequences are SGHRS and YFSETQ. The CDR3 bases are TGCGCCAGCAGCTTGGAGGCACCGGGACAGGATGGCTACACCTTC. Translated, it gives CASSLEAPGQDGYTF.

This clonotype was found many times. DNA for the CDR3: TGTGCCAGCAGCTTAGGCGTTCGGGAGACCCAGTACTTC. This translates into CASSLGVRETQYF. This sequence joins TRBV7-8 and TRBJ2-5; D uncertain. The CDR3 extends over 13 amino acids. V lost 1 base and J lost 5, with 8 bases in between. Germline loops: CDR1 SGHVS, CDR2 FQNEAQ.